A single sample gave rise to the 18 T cell receptor beta chains below, sequenced in a study of TIL therapy for anti-PD-1-resistant metastatic lung cancer. This was the immunoSEQ v3 assay. Method: immunoSEQ multiplex PCR; TCRdb's copy keeps in-frame clones and lacks some. This sample has about 50,000 clones, with 55% to 75% found just once. The time point: pre-treatment sample, taken before nivolumab and TIL therapy. Pleural nodules or supraclavicular lymph nodes made up most of the excised metastases sampled. The source was tumor tissue, collected at baseline. These receptors originate from a person aged 25-85 years with non-small cell lung cancer.

This clone was counted a single time. The chain couples TRBV4-3 to TRBJ2-7; the D gene is possibly TRBD2 (5 bases). The germline V gene has CDR1 LGHNA and CDR2 YSLEER. The CDR3 covers 14 residues. Deletions cut 1 base from V and 2 bases from J, with 9 bases between. Written as DNA, the CDR3 is TGCGCCAGCAGCCAAGCGGGGTCAGCCTACGAGCAGTACTTC. Translating gives CASSQAGSAYEQYF.

The chain joins TRBV6-1 to TRBJ2-7; TRBD2 matches 14 bases. From germline, CDR1 is MNHNS and CDR2 SASEGT. J gave up 4 bases and V 8 bases, and 1 base lay outside the gene matches. This CDR3 has 13 residues. This chain's CDR3 is CASGTSGSYEQYF. The CDR3 nucleotides read TGTGCCAGCGGGACTAGCGGGAGTTACGAGCAGTACTTC.

The table lists this clone with a few counts. The chain carries TRBV13 and TRBJ1-1; D gene ambiguous. Germline CDR1 is PRHDT and CDR2 is FYEKMQ (reference sequence). The CDR3 totals 12 residues. The germline V and J ends were trimmed by 2 bases and 10 bases, with 11 bases remaining between them. CDR3 in DNA: TGTGCCAGCAGCTTACCTGAACCGGGAGCTTTCTTT. Its translation: CASSLPEPGAFF.

The chain uses TRBV7-3 and TRBJ1-2; 7 bases are a match to TRBD1. With V trimmed by 5 bases and J by 8 bases, 11 bases remained unmatched. From germline, CDR1 is SGHTA and CDR2 FQGTGA. CDR3 length: 14 amino acids. CDR3 sequence: CASSTNGDREGYTF. For the CDR3, the DNA is TGTGCCAGCAGCACTAACGGCGACAGGGAGGGCTACACCTTC. The complete variable domain, with remaining parts taken from reference TRBV7-3 and TRBJ1-2, reads GAGVSQTPSNKVTEKGKYVELRCDPISGHTALYWYRQSLGQGPEFLIYFQGTGAADDSGLPNDRFFAVRPEGSVSTLKIQRTERGDSAVYLCASSTNGDREGYTFGSGTRLTVV.

The CDR3 coding sequence is TGTGCCAGCAGCTGGGAGGGATTTGGCAATCAGCCCCAGCATTTT. As protein: CASSWEGFGNQPQHF. The gene calls are TRBV28 and TRBJ1-5; D unclear. V lost 6 bases and J 2 bases, leaving 14 bases between the germline ends. From germline, CDR1 is MDHEN and CDR2 SYDVKM. This CDR3 has 15 amino acids.

This clone has just a few counts. The rearrangement links TRBV19 to TRBJ1-5, with 7 bases matching TRBD1. Germline assignment: CDR1 LNHDA and CDR2 SQIVND (reference sequence). Trimming at V came to 9 bases and at J to 2 bases, leaving 4 bases not matched to a gene. CDR3 length equals 13 residues. In nucleotides, the CDR3 is TGTGCCAGCCGACAGGGACGCAATCAGCCCCAGCATTTT. Translating gives CASRQGRNQPQHF.

The genes are TRBV19 and TRBJ2-5; a possible D gene is TRBD2 (6 bases). Germline V gives CDR1 LNHDA, CDR2 SQIVND (reference sequence). The CDR3 sequence is 13 residues long. Deletions cut 3 bases from V and 4 bases from J, with 9 bases between. CDR3 sequence reads: CASSMEGSETQYF. The CDR3 DNA reads as TGTGCCAGTAGTATGGAGGGTTCAGAGACCCAGTACTTC.

This clone was detected a few times. This sequence joins TRBV29-1 and TRBJ2-7, with a possible D match to TRBD1 (5 bases). The ends were cut back, 4 bases at V and 2 bases at J, with 6 bases in the middle. The CDR3 length is 11 residues. Germline loops: CDR1 SQVTM, CDR2 ANQGSEA. CDR3 in amino acids: CSVVGAYEQYF. The DNA of the CDR3 is TGCAGCGTTGTAGGGGCCTACGAGCAGTACTTC.

This CDR3 is CAWSWADRGYEQYF. The DNA of the CDR3 is TGTGCCTGGAGCTGGGCCGACAGGGGTTACGAGCAGTACTTC. The chain couples TRBV30 to TRBJ2-7, with 8 bases lining up with TRBD1. The CDR3 consists of 14 residues. The germline V gene encodes CDR1 GTSNPN and CDR2 SVGIG (reference sequence). V trimming: 3 bases; J trimming: 4 bases; junction bases outside the gene matches: 8.

J is TRBJ2-5 and V is TRBV9, with D possibly matching TRBD1 (5 bases). The CDR3 extends over 13 amino acids. Per the germline V gene, CDR1 is SGDLS and CDR2 is YYNGEE. V was clipped by 0 bases and J by 2 bases, with 5 bases between them. The CDR3 loop reads CASSVGTQETQYF. The CDR3 coding sequence is TGTGCCAGCAGCGTAGGGACACAAGAGACCCAGTACTTC.

A few counts support this clone. This chain connects TRBV2 to TRBJ1-2, with D maybe TRBD1 (5 bases). The germline V gene has CDR1 SNHLY and CDR2 FYNNEI. CDR3 size: 15 residues. V was trimmed by 1 base and J by 2 bases, leaving 11 bases between them. The CDR3 protein is CASSEDPGINYGYTF. Here the CDR3 DNA reads TGTGCCAGCAGTGAAGATCCAGGGATAAACTATGGCTACACCTTC. Full variable domain (missing parts from reference TRBV2 and TRBJ1-2): EPEVTQTPSHQVTQMGQEVILRCVPISNHLYFYWYRQILGQKVEFLVSFYNNEISEKSEIFDDQFSVERPDGSNFTLKIRSTKLEDSAMYFCASSEDPGINYGYTFGSGTRLTVV.

V usage is TRBV7-3 and J usage is TRBJ1-1, with D hard to call. This CDR3 spans 14 amino acids. V was shortened by 7 bases and J by 0 bases, with 12 bases between the two germline ends. Germline assignment: CDR1 SGHTA and CDR2 FQGTGA. The DNA for the CDR3 is TGTGCCAGCAAATTAGCTGCCTTGAACACTGAAGCTTTCTTT. Its protein product is CASKLAALNTEAFF.

On this clone itself: This specimen includes other DNA sequences encoding the same CDR3. The V call is TRBV5-6, the J call TRBJ1-2, with D possibly matching TRBD1 (6 bases). V was shortened by 4 bases and J by 1 base, with 11 bases between the two germline ends. This CDR3 is built from 14 residues. In germline, CDR1 is SGHDT, CDR2 YYEEEE. This chain's CDR3 is CASSGDTNNYGYTF. Written as DNA, the CDR3 is TGTGCCAGCAGCGGGGACACTAATAACTATGGCTACACCTTC. Supplemented by reference TRBV5-6 and TRBJ1-2, the full variable domain reads DAGVTQSPTHLIKTRGQQVTLRCSPKSGHDTVSWYQQALGQGPQFIFQYYEEEERQRGNFPDRFSGHQFPNYSSELNVNALLLGDSALYLCASSGDTNNYGYTFGSGTRLTVV.

The chain links TRBV6-1 to TRBJ2-7; D is possibly TRBD1 (6 bases). V was trimmed by 5 bases and J by 6 bases, leaving 14 bases between them. This CDR3 is 13 amino acids long. Per germline, CDR1 MNHNS and CDR2 SASEGT. CDR3 bases: TGTGCCAGCAGTCCCCGGACAGTCGGCGAGCAGTACTTC. Translated: CASSPRTVGEQYF.

This rearrangement joins TRBV9 to TRBJ1-4, with TRBD1 identical over 7 bases. Germline V CDR1 and CDR2: SGDLS, YYNGEE. With V trimmed by 3 bases and J by 0 bases, 2 bases remained unmatched. The CDR3 has 15 amino acids. In DNA form, the CDR3 reads TGTGCCAGCAGCGCCACAGGGGCAACTAATGAAAAACTGTTTTTT. It codes for CASSATGATNEKLFF.

This chain joins TRBV19 and TRBJ1-4; no definite D call. Germline CDR1 reads LNHDA; CDR2 reads SQIVND (reference sequence). This CDR3 spans 13 amino acids. Deletions cut 8 bases from V and 1 base from J, with 8 bases between. CDR3 loop: CASGRETNEKLFF. As DNA, the CDR3 is TGTGCCAGTGGGAGGGAAACTAATGAAAAACTGTTTTTT.

This chain links TRBV5-1 with TRBJ2-1, with a tentative D call TRBD2 (7 bases). This CDR3 is 18 amino acids long. V lost 2 bases, J lost 0 bases, and 18 bases lay in between. Germline CDR1 reads SGHRS; CDR2 reads YFSETQ. This chain's CDR3 is CASSFLSGGPPSYNEQFF. The CDR3 region has the DNA TGCGCCAGCAGCTTTTTATCGGGGGGCCCTCCCTCCTACAATGAGCAGTTCTTC.

The chain has TRBV12-5 and TRBJ2-3; D is unclear. CDR1 LGHNT and CDR2 FRNRAP come from the germline V gene. V was cut by 1 base and J by 2 bases, with 4 bases left in between. The CDR3 sequence is 13 residues long. The DNA for the CDR3 is TGTGCTAGTGGTTTGGGGGTCACAGATACGCAGTATTTT. Its protein is CASGLGVTDTQYF.